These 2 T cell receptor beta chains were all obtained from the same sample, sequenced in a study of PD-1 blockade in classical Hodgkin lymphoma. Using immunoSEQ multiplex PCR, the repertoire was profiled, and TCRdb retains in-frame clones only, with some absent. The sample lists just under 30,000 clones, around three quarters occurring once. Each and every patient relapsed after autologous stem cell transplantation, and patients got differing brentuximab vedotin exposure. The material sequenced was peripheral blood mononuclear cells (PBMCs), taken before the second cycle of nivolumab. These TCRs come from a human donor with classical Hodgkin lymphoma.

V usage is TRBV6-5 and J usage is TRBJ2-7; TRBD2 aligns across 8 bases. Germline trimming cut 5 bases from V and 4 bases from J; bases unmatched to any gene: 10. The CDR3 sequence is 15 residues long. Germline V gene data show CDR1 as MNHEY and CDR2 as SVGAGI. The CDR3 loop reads CASSPTPGGVYEQYF. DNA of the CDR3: TGTGCCAGCAGTCCCACTCCGGGGGGGGTATACGAGCAGTACTTC.

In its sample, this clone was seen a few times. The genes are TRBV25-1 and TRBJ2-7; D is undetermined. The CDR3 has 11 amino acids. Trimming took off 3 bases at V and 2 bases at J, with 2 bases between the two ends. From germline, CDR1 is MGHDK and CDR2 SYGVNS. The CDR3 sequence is CASSDTYEQYF. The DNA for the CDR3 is TGTGCCAGCAGTGACACCTACGAGCAGTACTTC.